One sample yielded the 8 T cell receptor beta chains listed below, sequenced in a study of cytomegalovirus exposure and HLA in healthy donors. This PCR relied on a set of 60 Vbeta primers and 13 Jbeta primers. The protocol was immunoSEQ multiplex PCR, while the TCRdb copy is restricted to in-frame clones and leaves out a portion. The sample contains 150,000 to 200,000 clones, more than 65% of which appear only once. The sample consisted of PBMCs. These receptors all stem from a man aged 18-30 years in good health and CMV-seropositive.

The chain has TRBV28 and TRBJ2-1; maybe TRBD1 (6 bases). From germline, CDR1 is MDHEN and CDR2 SYDVKM. V lost 8 bases to trimming and J lost 5 bases, with 13 bases between them. This CDR3 contains 13 residues. In DNA form, the CDR3 reads TGTGCCAGCCTACCGGCAGGGGACAATGAGCAGTTCTTC. This gives the protein CASLPAGDNEQFF.

The chain combines TRBV19 with TRBJ2-6, with D uncertain. Germline V gene lookup returns CDR1 LNHDA and CDR2 SQIVND (reference sequence). The CDR3 runs to 16 residues. V lost 7 bases to trimming and J lost 0 bases, with 13 bases between them. CDR3 loop: CASNPPGGSGANVLTF. The DNA of the CDR3 is TGTGCCAGTAATCCTCCCGGTGGCTCTGGGGCCAACGTCCTGACTTTC.

The rearrangement links TRBV7-2 to TRBJ1-2; 11 nucleotides agree with TRBD1. V was pared by 4 bases and J by 4 bases, with 2 bases of the junction left unmatched. This CDR3 comprises 14 residues. Germline lookup yields CDR1 SGHTA and CDR2 FQGNSA. The CDR3 loop is CASSYGQGAYGYTF. CDR3 coding DNA: TGTGCCAGCAGCTATGGACAGGGGGCCTATGGCTACACCTTC.

The chain is built from TRBV6-1 and TRBJ1-1; TRBD1 might be the D (6 bases). V was shortened by 6 bases and J by 1 base, with 12 bases between the two germline ends. CDR1 is MNHNS, CDR2 SASEGT, per germline. The CDR3 runs to 14 residues. CDR3 protein: CASSGGQRNTEAFF. The CDR3 coding sequence is TGTGCCAGCAGCGGAGGACAGAGGAACACTGAAGCTTTCTTT.

As concerns this clone: The sample has other DNA sequences that encode this CDR3 too. The chain employs TRBV6-6 and TRBJ1-1, with 7 bases matching TRBD1. CDR1 and CDR2 (germline): MNHNY, SVGAGI (reference sequence). J gave up 8 bases and V 5 bases, and 5 bases lay outside the gene matches. This CDR3 is built from 12 residues. CDR3 nucleotide sequence: TGTGCCAGCAGTATACAGGGGTTCGAAGCTTTCTTT. Its protein product is CASSIQGFEAFF.

The chain uses TRBV19 and TRBJ1-1; TRBD1 matches at 9 bases. J lost 4 bases, V lost 5 bases, and 5 bases had no gene match. This CDR3 has 14 amino acids. CDR1 is LNHDA and CDR2 is SQIVND in the germline V gene (reference sequence). The CDR3: CASSSQTGGTEAFF. The CDR3 nucleotides read TGTGCCAGTAGTTCGCAGACAGGGGGCACTGAAGCTTTCTTT.

The chain employs TRBV5-1 and TRBJ2-1; a weak D match, TRBD2 (6 bases). This CDR3 has 13 amino acids. V gave up 7 bases and J gave up 2 bases, with 10 bases separating them. CDR1 and CDR2 (germline): SGHRS, YFSETQ. The CDR3 reads CASAGTPYNEQFF. DNA for the CDR3: TGCGCCAGCGCCGGGACTCCCTACAATGAGCAGTTCTTC.

This sequence joins TRBV5-1 and TRBJ2-3, with D perhaps matching TRBD1 (6 bases). The V and J ends lost 0 bases and 3 bases respectively, with 8 bases between them. CDR1 SGHRS and CDR2 YFSETQ come from the germline V gene. The CDR3 consists of 14 residues. The CDR3: CASSLEQGTDTQYF. The CDR3 coding sequence is TGCGCCAGCAGCTTGGAACAGGGAACAGATACGCAGTATTTT.